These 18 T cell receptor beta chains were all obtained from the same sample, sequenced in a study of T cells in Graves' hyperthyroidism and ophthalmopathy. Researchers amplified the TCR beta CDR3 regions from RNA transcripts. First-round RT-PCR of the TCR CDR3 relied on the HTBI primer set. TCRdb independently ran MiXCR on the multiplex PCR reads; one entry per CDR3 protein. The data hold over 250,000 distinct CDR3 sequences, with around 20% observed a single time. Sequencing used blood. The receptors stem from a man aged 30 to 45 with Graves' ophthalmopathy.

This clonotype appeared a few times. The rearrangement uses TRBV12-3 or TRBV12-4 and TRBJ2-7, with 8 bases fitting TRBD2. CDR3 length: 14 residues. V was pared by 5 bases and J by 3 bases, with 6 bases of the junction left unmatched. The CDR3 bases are TGTGCCAGCAGTCGGGGGGGGGACATCTACGAGCAGTACTTC. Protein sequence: CASSRGGDIYEQYF.

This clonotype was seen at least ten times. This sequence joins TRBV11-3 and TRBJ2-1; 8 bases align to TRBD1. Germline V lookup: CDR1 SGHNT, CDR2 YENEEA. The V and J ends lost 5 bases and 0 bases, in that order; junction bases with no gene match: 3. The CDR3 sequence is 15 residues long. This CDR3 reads CASSHDRGSYNEQFF. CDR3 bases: TGTGCCAGCAGCCACGACAGGGGCTCCTACAATGAGCAGTTCTTC.

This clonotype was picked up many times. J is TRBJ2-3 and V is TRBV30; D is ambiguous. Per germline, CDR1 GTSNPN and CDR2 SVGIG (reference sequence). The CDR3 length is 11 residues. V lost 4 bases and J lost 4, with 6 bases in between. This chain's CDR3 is CAWNAADTQYF. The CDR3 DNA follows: TGTGCCTGGAATGCGGCAGATACGCAGTATTTT.

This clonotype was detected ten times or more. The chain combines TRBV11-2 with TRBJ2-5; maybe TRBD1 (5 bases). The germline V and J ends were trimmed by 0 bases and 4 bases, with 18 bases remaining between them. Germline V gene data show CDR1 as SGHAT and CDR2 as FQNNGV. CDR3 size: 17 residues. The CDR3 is CASSLEDLGRPRETQYF. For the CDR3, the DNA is TGTGCCAGCAGCTTAGAAGATCTGGGGCGGCCCCGAGAGACCCAGTACTTC.

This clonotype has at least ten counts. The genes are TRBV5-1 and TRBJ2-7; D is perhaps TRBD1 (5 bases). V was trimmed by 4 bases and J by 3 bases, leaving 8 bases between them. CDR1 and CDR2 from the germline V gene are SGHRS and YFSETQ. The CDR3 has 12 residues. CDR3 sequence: CASSPDSYEQYF. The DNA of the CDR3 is TGCGCCAGCAGCCCTGACAGCTACGAGCAGTACTTC.

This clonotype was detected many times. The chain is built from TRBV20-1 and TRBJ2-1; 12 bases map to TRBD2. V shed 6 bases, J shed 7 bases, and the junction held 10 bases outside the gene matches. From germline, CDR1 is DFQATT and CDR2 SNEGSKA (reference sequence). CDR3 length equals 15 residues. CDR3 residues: CSAQSLAGGPNEQFF. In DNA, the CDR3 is TGCAGTGCGCAAAGTCTAGCGGGAGGGCCAAATGAGCAGTTCTTC.

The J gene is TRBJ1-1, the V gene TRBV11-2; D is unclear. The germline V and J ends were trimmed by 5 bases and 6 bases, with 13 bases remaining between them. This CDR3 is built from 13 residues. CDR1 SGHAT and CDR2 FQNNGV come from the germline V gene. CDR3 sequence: CASSTDPGAEAFF. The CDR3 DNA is TGTGCCAGCAGCACTGACCCCGGGGCTGAAGCTTTCTTT.

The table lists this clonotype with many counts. The CDR3, as DNA: TGTGCCAGCAGTCCCGGACACCTTTCTACCTACGAGCAGTACTTC. Protein product: CASSPGHLSTYEQYF. The chain couples TRBV28 to TRBJ2-7; tentatively, D is TRBD1 (5 bases). In germline, CDR1 is MDHEN, CDR2 SYDVKM. CDR3 length: 15 amino acids. V lost 5 bases and J 2 bases, leaving 16 bases between the germline ends.

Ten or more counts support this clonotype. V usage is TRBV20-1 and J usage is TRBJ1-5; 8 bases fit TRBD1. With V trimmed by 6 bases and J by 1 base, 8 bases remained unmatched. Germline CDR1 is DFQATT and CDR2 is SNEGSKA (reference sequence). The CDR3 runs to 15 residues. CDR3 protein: CSATTGAGSNQPQHF. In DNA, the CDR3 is TGCAGTGCAACGACAGGGGCGGGCAGCAATCAGCCCCAGCATTTT.

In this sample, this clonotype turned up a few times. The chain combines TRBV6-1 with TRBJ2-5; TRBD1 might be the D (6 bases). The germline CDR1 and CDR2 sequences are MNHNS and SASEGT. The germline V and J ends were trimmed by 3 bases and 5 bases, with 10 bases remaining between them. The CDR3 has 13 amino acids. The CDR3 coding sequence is TGTGCCAGCAGTGATGGGACAATCGAGACCCAGTACTTC. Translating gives CASSDGTIETQYF.

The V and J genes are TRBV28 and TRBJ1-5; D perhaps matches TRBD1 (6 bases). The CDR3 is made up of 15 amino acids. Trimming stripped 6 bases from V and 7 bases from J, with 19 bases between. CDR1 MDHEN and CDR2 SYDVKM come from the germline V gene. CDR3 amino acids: CASSQFRGRGQPQHF. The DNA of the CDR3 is TGTGCCAGCAGCCAATTCAGGGGTAGGGGCCAGCCCCAGCATTTT.

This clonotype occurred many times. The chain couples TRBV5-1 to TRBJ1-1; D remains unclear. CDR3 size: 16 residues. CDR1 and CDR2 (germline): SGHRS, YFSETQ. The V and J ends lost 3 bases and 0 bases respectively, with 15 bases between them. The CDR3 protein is CASSSIEPAMNTEAFF. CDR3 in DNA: TGCGCCAGCAGCTCCATAGAGCCAGCGATGAACACTGAAGCTTTCTTT.

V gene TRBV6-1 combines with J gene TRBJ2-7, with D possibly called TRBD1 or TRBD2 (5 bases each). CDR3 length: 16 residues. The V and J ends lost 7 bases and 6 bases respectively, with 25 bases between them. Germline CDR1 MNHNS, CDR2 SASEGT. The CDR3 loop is CASTFTGGDKPFEQYF. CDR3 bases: TGTGCCAGCACCTTTACTGGGGGAGATAAGCCCTTCGAGCAGTACTTC.

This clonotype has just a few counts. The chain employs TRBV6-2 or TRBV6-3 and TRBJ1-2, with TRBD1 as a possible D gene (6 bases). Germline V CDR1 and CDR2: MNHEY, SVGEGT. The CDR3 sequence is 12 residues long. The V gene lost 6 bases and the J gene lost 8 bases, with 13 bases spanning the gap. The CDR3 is CASRLRGYGYTF. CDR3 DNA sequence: TGTGCCAGCAGGCTCAGGGGATACGGCTACACCTTC.

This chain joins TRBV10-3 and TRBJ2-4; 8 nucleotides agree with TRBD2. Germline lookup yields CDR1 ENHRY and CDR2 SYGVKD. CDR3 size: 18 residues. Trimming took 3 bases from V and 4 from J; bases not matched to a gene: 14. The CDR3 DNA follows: TGTGCCATCAGTGACTCCAAGAGCCCCAGCGGGGGAAAAAACATTCAGTACTTC. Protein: CAISDSKSPSGGKNIQYF.

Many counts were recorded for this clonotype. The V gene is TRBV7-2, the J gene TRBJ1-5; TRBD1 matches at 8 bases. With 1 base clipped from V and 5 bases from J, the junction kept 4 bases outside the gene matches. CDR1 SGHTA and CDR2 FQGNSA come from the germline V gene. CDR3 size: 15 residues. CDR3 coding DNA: TGTGCCAGCAGCTTAGACCTACAGGGGGATCAGCCCCAGCATTTT. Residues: CASSLDLQGDQPQHF.

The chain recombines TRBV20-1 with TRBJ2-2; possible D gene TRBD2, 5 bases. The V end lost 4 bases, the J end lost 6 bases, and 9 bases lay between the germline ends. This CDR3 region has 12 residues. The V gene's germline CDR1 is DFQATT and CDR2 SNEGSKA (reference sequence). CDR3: CSAIVGAGELFF. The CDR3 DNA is TGCAGTGCTATAGTGGGAGCCGGGGAGCTGTTTTTT.

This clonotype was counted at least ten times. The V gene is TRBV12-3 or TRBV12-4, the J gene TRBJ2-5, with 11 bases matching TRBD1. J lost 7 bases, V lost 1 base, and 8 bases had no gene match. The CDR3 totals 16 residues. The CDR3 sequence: CASSLGGQGGQGTQYF. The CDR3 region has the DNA TGTGCCAGCAGTTTAGGGGGACAGGGGGGTCAGGGGACCCAGTACTTC.